The clone carrying this T cell receptor (beta chain) was detected a few times. Its antigen is unidentified. V lost 4 bases and J lost 5; bases outside the gene matches: 17. Germline V gene sequence: CDR1 SGHDT, CDR2 YYEEEE. The CDR3 spans 17 residues. Researchers ran the PCR with 60 Vbeta and 13 Jbeta primers. Sequencing was performed with immunoSEQ multiplex PCR; in TCRdb, only in-frame clones are kept and a portion is missing. The repertoire holds 150,000 to 200,000 clones, 78% seen once, with less than 6% in the top ten. These data come from a study of cytomegalovirus exposure and HLA in healthy donors. Study overall: Most donors, around 81% of more than 300 genotyped, fell in the Caucasian-associated ancestry cluster.

Study-wide results and limits: Analysis performed later found 16,000 or so TCR beta sequences associated with HLA alleles at 0.05 false discovery rate. In an earlier analysis, productive rearrangement rates for most beta V segments clustered near 87% or 30%. In a later analysis, CMV-associated beta chains were mostly HLA-associated, it appeared.

Sequencing input: PBMCs. The source of this sequence is a woman in her 30s in good health and CMV-seropositive. The V and J genes are TRBV5-6 and TRBJ2-5; 7 nucleotides align to TRBD1. The CDR3 DNA follows: TGTGCCAGCAGCGAATTGGCCGGGGAAACAGGGGTGGAGACCCAGTACTTC. Its protein product is CASSELAGETGVETQYF.